The following is a TCR beta chain sequence with its context. This clonotype has just a few counts. Which antigen it targets is not known. No quality values exist for individual bases; no much larger clone is one base distant. In light of the paper, this sample's treatment or condition label describes: approximately nine-day PBMC culture with coronavirus spike peptide pools or control peptides (ViraFEST assay). The study used the ViraFEST assay, which expanded antigen-specific T cells with peptide pools and then identified expanded clonotypes by TCR sequencing. The absence of prior SARS-CoV-2 infection in healthy vaccine recipients was confirmed by negative nucleocapsid antibody tests before and after vaccination. PBMCs were cultured at a few million per well in IMDM supplemented with roughly 5% human AB serum and about 9.6 IU/ml IL-2, with about 9 ug/ml peptide pools added. Half of the culture medium was replaced with fresh IL-2-containing medium on days 3 and 7. After 9 to 10 days of culture, CD4+ T cells were isolated by negative selection using the EasySep CD4+ T cell isolation kit. Ficoll-Paque Plus gradient centrifugation was used to isolate PBMCs from whole blood, and the isolated PBMCs were then either used fresh or cryopreserved at -140C. Culture conditions were generally each tested in triplicate wells.

CDR1 and CDR2, per the germline V gene, are SGHDT and YYEEEE. From cysteine to phenylalanine, the CDR3 is 17 amino acids long. Just the 51-base CDR3 DNA is kept, in frame starting at base 1. V is cut by 2 bases and J by 8 bases, and the space between the germline ends is 22 bases. The library came from PCR. At the Johns Hopkins FTIC core, DNA from the cultured CD4+ T cells underwent TCR sequencing with the Oncomine TCR Beta short-read assay. The QIAamp micro DNA kit was used to extract genomic DNA from the cultured CD4+ T cells. Oncomine TCR Beta libraries made from cultured CD4+ T cells were pooled using unique dual indexes and sequenced on an Illumina iSeq 100. On the study's bioinformatics: Non-productive sequences were filtered out, and CDR3s that did not start with C, did not end with F or W, or were shorter than 7 amino acids were discarded. The MANAFEST web application was used to identify antigen-specific clonotypes by comparing peptide-stimulated wells against reference wells and other culture wells. An FDR below 0.05, an odds ratio above 5, and a productive frequency above 0.1% in at least two of three replicate wells were required for clones to be considered positive. A clonotype counted as cross-reactive if it showed significant expansion both in the SARS-CoV-2 spike wells and in at least one common cold coronavirus spike condition. CDR3 homology was assessed with Levenshtein distances (stringdist) and unrooted phylogenetic trees (ape) in R version 3.6.1. TCRdb ran its own pipeline on the public reads, namely fastp trimming at Q25 and MiXCR clone calling, and kept in-frame beta chains. Under each unique CDR3 protein, matching rows form one entry showing the most common genes and DNA. The V and J calls, along with clone size, are taken from TCRdb and not from the paper's own processing. The sample table records approximately 13,000 distinct CDR3 sequences; just under 30% of these occur just once. The top ten hold roughly 19% of the sample.

The sample originates from a study of vaccination and CD4 T cells after COVID-19 (dated by TCRdb to the early 2020s). Notes on the research overall: The convalescent cohort included six males and four females, with two Hispanic individuals, seven Caucasians, two Asians and one multiracial person. Two doses of either the Pfizer-BioNTech BNT162b2 vaccine (n=8) or the Moderna mRNA-1273 vaccine (n=2) were administered to participants. Post-COVID blood samples were collected from convalescent patients a median of around 100 days after diagnosis, with a range of about 30 to 161 days. Post-vaccine blood samples were obtained a median of about 72 days after the second vaccine dose, with a range of roughly 14 to 241 days. The cultures were stimulated with overlapping spike peptide pools from SARS-CoV-2 and from the common cold coronaviruses HCoV-NL63, HCoV-OC43 and HCoV-229E. In control cultures, a CEFX viral epitope pool was used as positive control, an HIV-1 Nef peptide pool was used as negative control, or no peptide was added. The spike-specific CD4+ TCR repertoire was compared before and after mRNA vaccination in approximately ten COVID-19 convalescent patients and several infection-naive healthy vaccine recipients.

Study-wide conclusions, independent of this receptor: Although the median number of SARS-CoV-2-reactive clonotypes went up from 21 after infection to about 38 after vaccination, the increase was not significant. In convalescent patients, a median roughly 85% of post-vaccine SARS-CoV-2-reactive clones were detected only after vaccination, suggesting vaccine-specific priming. Relatively few convalescent patients were included in the study, and early timepoints after natural infection were not analyzed. Of the vaccine-specific clones found in convalescent patients, nearly all (304 of 307) were mono-reactive for SARS-CoV-2 spike instead of being cross-reactive with common cold coronaviruses.

Sample: CD4+ T cells from blood, cultured in vitro, taken before SARS-CoV-2 vaccination. The sequence was collected from a human donor who received a COVID-19 vaccine. The chain couples TRBV5-6 to TRBJ2-2; the D segment could be TRBD1, given 5 matching bases. The DNA sequence is as follows: TGTGCCAGCAGCTTCAGGACCAGGGTACCTCGGTCTGGGGAGCTGTTTTTT. This encodes CASSFRTRVPRSGELFF.